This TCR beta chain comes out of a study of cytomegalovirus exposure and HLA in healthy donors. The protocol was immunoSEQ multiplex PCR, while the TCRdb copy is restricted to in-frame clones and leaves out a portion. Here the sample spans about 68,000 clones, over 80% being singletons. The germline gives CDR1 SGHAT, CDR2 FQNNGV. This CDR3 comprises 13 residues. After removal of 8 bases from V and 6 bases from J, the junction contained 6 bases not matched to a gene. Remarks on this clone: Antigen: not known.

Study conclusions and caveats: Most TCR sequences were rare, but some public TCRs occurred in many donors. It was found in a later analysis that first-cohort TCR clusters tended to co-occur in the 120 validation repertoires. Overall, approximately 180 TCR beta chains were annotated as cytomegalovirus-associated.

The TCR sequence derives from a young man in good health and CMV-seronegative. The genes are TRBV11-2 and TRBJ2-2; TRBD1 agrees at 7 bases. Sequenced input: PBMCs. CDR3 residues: CASAFRGSGELFF. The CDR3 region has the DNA TGTGCCAGCGCGTTCAGGGGGTCCGGGGAGCTGTTTTTT.